Here is one T cell receptor (beta chain) with its context. Its specificity is unknown. This record belongs to a study of T-cell memory formation after mild COVID-19. As for the study in general: TCR clusters largely stayed donor specific.

Germline values: CDR1 SQVTM, CDR2 ANQGSEA. The CDR3 is 13 residues long. V lost 7 bases, J lost 7 bases, and 20 bases lay in between. Study results and limitations: Cross-reactive memory seemingly joined, as some responding clones were found in pre-infection memory.

cDNA libraries for TCR alpha and TCR beta, carrying sample barcodes and UMIs, came from 5'RACE with constant-segment primers. One entry per CDR3 protein results from TCRdb running MiXCR on the 5' RACE reads. The repertoire includes around 340,000 distinct CDR3 sequences, approximately 16% of them detected once, and about 20% sits in the top ten. The origin of this receptor is a man aged 18 to 29 who had mild COVID-19 (a few samples of this study predate the infection). Cell type and time point are not known. The specimen sequenced was PBMCs or a T cell subset sorted from them (not recorded which). The J gene is TRBJ2-7, the V gene TRBV29-1; perhaps TRBD1 as D (5 bases). The CDR3 here is CSDSSDGRGEQYF. In DNA form, the CDR3 reads TGCAGCGATTCTTCGGACGGAAGGGGAGAGCAGTACTTC.